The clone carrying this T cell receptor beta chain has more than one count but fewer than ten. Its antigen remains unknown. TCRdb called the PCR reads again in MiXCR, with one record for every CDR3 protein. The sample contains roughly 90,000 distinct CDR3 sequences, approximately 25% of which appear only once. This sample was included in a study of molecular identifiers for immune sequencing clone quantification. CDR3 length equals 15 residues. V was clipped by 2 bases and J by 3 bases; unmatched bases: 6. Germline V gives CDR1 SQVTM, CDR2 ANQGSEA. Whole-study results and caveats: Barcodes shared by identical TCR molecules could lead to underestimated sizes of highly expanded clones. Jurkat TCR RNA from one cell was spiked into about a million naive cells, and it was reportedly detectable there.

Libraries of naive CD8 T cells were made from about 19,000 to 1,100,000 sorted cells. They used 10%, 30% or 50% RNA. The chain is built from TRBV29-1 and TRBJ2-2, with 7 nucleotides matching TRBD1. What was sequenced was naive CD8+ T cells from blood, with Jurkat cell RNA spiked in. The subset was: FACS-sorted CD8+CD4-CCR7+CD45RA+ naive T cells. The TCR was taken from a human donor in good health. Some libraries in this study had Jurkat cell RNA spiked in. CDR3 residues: CSVELDRVHTGELFF. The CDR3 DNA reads TGCAGCGTTGAATTAGACAGGGTACACACCGGGGAGCTGTTTTTT.